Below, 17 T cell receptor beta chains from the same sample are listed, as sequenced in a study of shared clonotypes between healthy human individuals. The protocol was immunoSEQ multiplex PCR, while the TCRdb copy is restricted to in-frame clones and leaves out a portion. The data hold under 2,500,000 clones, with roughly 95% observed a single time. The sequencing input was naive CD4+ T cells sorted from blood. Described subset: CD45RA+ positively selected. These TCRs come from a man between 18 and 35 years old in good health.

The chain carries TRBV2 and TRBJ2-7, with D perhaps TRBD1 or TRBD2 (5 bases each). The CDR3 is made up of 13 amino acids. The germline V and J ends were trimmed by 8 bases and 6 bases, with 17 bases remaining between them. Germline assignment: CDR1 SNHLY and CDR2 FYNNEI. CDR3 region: CASGPGTPGEQYF. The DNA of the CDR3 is TGTGCCAGCGGACCGGGGACCCCTGGCGAGCAGTACTTC.

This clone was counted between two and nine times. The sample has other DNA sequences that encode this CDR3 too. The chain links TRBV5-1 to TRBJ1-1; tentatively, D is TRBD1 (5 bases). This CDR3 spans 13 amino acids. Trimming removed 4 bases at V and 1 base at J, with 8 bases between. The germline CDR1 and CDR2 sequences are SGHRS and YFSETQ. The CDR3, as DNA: TGCGCCAGCAGCCTCAGGGAGAACACTGAAGCTTTCTTT. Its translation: CASSLRENTEAFF.

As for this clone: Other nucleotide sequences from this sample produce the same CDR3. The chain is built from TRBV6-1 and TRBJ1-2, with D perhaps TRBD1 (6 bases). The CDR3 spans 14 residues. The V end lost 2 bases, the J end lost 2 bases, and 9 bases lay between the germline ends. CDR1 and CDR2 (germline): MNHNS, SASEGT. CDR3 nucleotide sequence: TGTGCCAGCAGTGAACGGGGGCCAAACTATGGCTACACCTTC. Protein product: CASSERGPNYGYTF.

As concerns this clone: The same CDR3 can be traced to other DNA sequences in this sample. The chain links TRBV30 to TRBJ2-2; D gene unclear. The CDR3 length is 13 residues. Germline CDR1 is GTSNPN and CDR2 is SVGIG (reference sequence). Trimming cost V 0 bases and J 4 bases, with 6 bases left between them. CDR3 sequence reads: CAWSVLGTGELFF. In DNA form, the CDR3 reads TGTGCCTGGAGTGTACTCGGCACCGGGGAGCTGTTTTTT.

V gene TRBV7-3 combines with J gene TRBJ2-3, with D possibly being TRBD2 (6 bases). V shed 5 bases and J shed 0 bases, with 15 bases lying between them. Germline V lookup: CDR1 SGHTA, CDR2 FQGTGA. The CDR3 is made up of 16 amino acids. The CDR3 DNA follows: TGTGCCAGCAGCCGAGAGGGGACTTCTAGCACAGATACGCAGTATTTT. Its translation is CASSREGTSSTDTQYF.

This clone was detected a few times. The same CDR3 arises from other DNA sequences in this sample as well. CDR3 loop: CASSFSGNTIYF. The CDR3 coding sequence is TGTGCCAGCAGTTTTTCTGGAAACACCATATATTTT. This chain connects TRBV28 to TRBJ1-3; D is ambiguous. Germline V gives CDR1 MDHEN, CDR2 SYDVKM. This CDR3 has 12 amino acids. The V end lost 3 bases, the J end lost 1 base, and 1 base lay between the germline ends. The whole variable domain, filled in from reference TRBV28 and TRBJ1-3, reads DVKVTQSSRYLVKRTGEKVFLECVQDMDHENMFWYRQDPGLGLRLIYFSYDVKMKEKGDIPEGYSVSREKKERFSLILESASTNQTSMYLCASSFSGNTIYFGEGSWLTVV.

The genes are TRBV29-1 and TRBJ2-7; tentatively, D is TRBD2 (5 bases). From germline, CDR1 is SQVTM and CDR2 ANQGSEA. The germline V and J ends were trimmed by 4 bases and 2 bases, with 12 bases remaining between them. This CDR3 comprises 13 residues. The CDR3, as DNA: TGCAGCGTTGGAGGGCTACTAGCCTACGAGCAGTACTTC. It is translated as CSVGGLLAYEQYF.

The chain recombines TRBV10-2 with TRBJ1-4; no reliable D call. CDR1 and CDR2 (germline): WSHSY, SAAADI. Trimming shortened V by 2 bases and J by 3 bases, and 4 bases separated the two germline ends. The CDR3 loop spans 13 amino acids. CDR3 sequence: CASSEGPNEKLFF. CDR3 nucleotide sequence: TGCGCCAGCAGTGAGGGGCCTAATGAAAAACTGTTTTTT.

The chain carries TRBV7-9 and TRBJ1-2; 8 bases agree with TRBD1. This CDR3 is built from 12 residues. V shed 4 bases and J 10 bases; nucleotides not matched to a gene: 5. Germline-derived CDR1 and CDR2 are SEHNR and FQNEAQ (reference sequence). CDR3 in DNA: TGTGCCAGCAGCTATTCGGACAGGGACTACACCTTC. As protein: CASSYSDRDYTF.

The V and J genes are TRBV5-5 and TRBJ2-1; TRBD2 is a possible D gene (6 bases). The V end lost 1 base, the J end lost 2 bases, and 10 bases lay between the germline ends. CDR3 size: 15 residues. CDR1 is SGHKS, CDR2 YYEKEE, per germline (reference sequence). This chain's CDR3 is CASSLITGAYNEQFF. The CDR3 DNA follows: TGTGCCAGCAGCTTGATAACGGGAGCCTACAATGAGCAGTTCTTC.

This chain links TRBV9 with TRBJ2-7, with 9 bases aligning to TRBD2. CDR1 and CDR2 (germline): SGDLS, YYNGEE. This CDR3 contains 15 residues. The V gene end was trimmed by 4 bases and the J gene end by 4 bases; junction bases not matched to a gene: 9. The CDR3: CASSPETSGGYEQYF. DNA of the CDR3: TGTGCCAGCAGCCCCGAGACTAGCGGAGGGTACGAGCAGTACTTC. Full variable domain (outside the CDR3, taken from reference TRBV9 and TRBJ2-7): DSGVTQTPKHLITATGQRVTLRCSPRSGDLSVYWYQQSLDQGLQFLIQYYNGEERAKGNILERFSAQQFPDLHSELNLSSLELGDSALYFCASSPETSGGYEQYFGPGTRLTVT.

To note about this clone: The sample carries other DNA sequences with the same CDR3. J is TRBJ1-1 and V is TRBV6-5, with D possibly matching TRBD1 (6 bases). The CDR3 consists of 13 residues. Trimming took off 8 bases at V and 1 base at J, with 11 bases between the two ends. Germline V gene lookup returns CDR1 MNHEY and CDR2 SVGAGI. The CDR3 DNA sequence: TGTGCCAGCTCGAGGACAGAGAACACTGAAGCTTTCTTT. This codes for CASSRTENTEAFF.

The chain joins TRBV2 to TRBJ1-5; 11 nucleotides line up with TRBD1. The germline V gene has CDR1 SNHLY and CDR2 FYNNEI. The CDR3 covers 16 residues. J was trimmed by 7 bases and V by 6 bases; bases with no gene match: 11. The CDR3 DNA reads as TGTGCCAGCAGCGGACAGGGGGCGCGAGATCCCCAGCCCCAGCATTTT. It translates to CASSGQGARDPQPQHF.

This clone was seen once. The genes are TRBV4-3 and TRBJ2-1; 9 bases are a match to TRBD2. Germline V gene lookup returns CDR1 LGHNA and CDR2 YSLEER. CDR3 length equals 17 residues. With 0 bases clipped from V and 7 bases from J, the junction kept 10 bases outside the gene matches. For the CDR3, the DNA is TGCGCCAGCAGCCAAGATTTTATAGCGGGAGCATGGAATGAGCAGTTCTTC. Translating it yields CASSQDFIAGAWNEQFF.

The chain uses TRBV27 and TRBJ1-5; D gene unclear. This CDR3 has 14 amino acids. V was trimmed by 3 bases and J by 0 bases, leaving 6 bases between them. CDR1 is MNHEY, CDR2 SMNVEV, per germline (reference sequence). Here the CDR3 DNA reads TGTGCCAGCAGTTTGACCTATAGCAATCAGCCCCAGCATTTT. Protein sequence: CASSLTYSNQPQHF.

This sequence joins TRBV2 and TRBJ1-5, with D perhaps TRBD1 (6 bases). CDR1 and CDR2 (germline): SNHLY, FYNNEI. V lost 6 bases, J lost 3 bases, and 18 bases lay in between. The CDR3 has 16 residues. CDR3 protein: CASRVGGGGTNQPQHF. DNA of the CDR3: TGTGCCAGCAGAGTGGGGGGCGGGGGAACCAATCAGCCCCAGCATTTT.

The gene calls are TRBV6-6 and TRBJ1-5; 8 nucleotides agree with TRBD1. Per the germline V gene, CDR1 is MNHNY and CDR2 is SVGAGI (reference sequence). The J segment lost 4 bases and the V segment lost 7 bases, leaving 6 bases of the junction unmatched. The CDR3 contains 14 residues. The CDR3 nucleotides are TGTGCCAGCACTACCGGACAGGGTAATCAGCCCCAGCATTTT. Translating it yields CASTTGQGNQPQHF.